This TCR beta chain derives from a study of Graves' ophthalmopathy and Graves' hyperthyroidism. Using RNA transcripts, the TCR beta CDR3 regions were amplified. The library came from an HTBI-primed first-round RT-PCR and a second-round multiplex PCR. TCRdb re-analysed the multiplex PCR reads in MiXCR, keeping a single row per CDR3 protein. The sample records 400,000 or so distinct CDR3 sequences, about 17% being singletons. An approximately 10 ml volume of fresh peripheral blood provided the PBMCs. In this sample, this clonotype turned up many times. The CDR3 extends over 12 amino acids. Losses at the gene ends were 6 bases for V and 7 bases for J; bases not matched to a gene: 6. The germline V gene has CDR1 SQVTM and CDR2 ANQGSEA.

This clonotype originated in an adult woman with stable Graves' hyperthyroidism. V and J are TRBV29-1 and TRBJ1-2, with 9 bases fitting TRBD1. The sequenced sample consisted of peripheral blood. This CDR3 is CSVGQGLRGYTF. As DNA, the CDR3 is TGCAGCGTAGGACAGGGGCTGCGTGGCTACACCTTC.